The entry below gives a single T cell receptor (beta chain) sequence along with its context. The sample is drawn from a study of cytomegalovirus exposure and HLA in healthy donors. PCR involved 60 Vbeta and 13 Jbeta primers. Produced via immunoSEQ multiplex PCR; TCRdb's table is partial and in-frame only. This sample's table reports 220,000 or so clones. V was shortened by 5 bases and J by 4 bases, with 20 bases between the two germline ends. The CDR3 length is 17 residues. The germline V gene has CDR1 SGHAT and CDR2 FQNNGV. The receptor comes from a girl aged 2-10 years in good health and CMV-seropositive. The chain is built from TRBV11-2 and TRBJ1-4, with TRBD1 as a possible D gene (6 bases). The specimen was PBMCs. CDR3 region: CASSPDPWGGNNEKLFF. As DNA, the CDR3 is TGTGCCAGCAGCCCAGACCCCTGGGGGGGCAATAATGAAAAACTGTTTTTT.